The 30 T cell receptor beta chains given below trace back to one sample, sequenced in a study of T cells in Graves' hyperthyroidism and ophthalmopathy. Amplified TCR beta CDR3 regions derived from RNA transcripts. First-round RT-PCR of the TCR CDR3 relied on the HTBI primer set. TCRdb passed the multiplex PCR reads through MiXCR, listing each CDR3 protein once. The table lists hundreds of thousands of distinct CDR3 sequences, approximately 40% of them singletons, with approximately 8.7% in the top ten. The sequenced sample consisted of blood. The receptor source for this set is a man aged 18 to 29 with Graves' hyperthyroidism.

This clonotype was found a few times. This chain connects TRBV6-1 to TRBJ1-6; D is uncertain. Germline-derived CDR1 and CDR2 are MNHNS and SASEGT. Trimming left V 6 bases short and J 8 bases short, with 8 bases between. CDR3 length: 12 residues. CDR3 in DNA: TGTGCCAGCAGACCCACAGATTCACCCCTCCACTTT. Protein product: CASRPTDSPLHF.

The rearrangement links TRBV7-9 to TRBJ2-2; D might be TRBD1 (6 bases). The CDR3 loop spans 14 amino acids. With 5 bases removed from V and 2 bases from J, the gap between germline ends came to 9 bases. From germline, CDR1 is SEHNR and CDR2 FQNEAQ (reference sequence). The CDR3 is CASSTGQNTGELFF. The CDR3 DNA reads as TGTGCCAGCAGCACGGGACAAAACACCGGGGAGCTGTTTTTT.

The chain uses TRBV10-3 and TRBJ1-2; D possibly corresponds to TRBD1 (6 bases). The CDR3 is 14 amino acids. Germline CDR1 reads ENHRY; CDR2 reads SYGVKD. V dropped 6 bases and J dropped 2 bases, with 13 bases sitting between them. The CDR3 is CAIRVDRHNYGYTF. The CDR3 nucleotides read TGTGCCATCAGGGTCGACAGGCACAACTATGGCTACACCTTC.

This clonotype was seen repeatedly, ten times or more. V and J are TRBV14 and TRBJ1-4; D gene ambiguous. V lost 1 base and J lost 4, with 16 bases in between. CDR3 length: 17 residues. Germline lookup yields CDR1 SGHDN and CDR2 FVKESK. The CDR3 DNA reads TGTGCCAGCAGCCAAGGCGCGTACGGCAGGCATAATGAAAAACTGTTTTTT. Protein sequence: CASSQGAYGRHNEKLFF.

The V gene is TRBV7-9, the J gene TRBJ1-1; no definite D call. This CDR3 contains 13 residues. Trimming took off 1 base at V and 5 bases at J, with 8 bases between the two ends. The V gene's germline CDR1 is SEHNR and CDR2 FQNEAQ (reference sequence). This CDR3 reads CASSLERKTEAFF. CDR3 nucleotide sequence: TGTGCCAGCAGCTTAGAACGGAAGACTGAAGCTTTCTTT.

Note on this clonotype: One junction end disagrees with the germline gene, perhaps due to a read error. The gene calls are TRBV7-9 and TRBJ1-1; 11 bases are a match to TRBD1. Per the germline V gene, CDR1 is SEHNR and CDR2 is FQNEAQ (reference sequence). The CDR3 is 16 amino acids. The CDR3 DNA follows: TGCGCCAGCAGCCAGGGGACAGGGGGGTGGAACACTGAAGCTTTCTTT. Its protein is CASSQGTGGWNTEAFF.

V usage is TRBV10-3 and J usage is TRBJ1-4, with D uncertain. The CDR3 length is 10 residues. The V gene lost 4 bases and the J gene lost 10 bases, with 4 bases spanning the gap. Germline lookup yields CDR1 ENHRY and CDR2 SYGVKD. The CDR3 nucleotides are TGTGCCATCAGTGGAGGAAAACTGTTTTTT. This codes for CAISGGKLFF.

This clonotype has just a few counts. V is TRBV5-5 and J is TRBJ2-5, with TRBD2 as a possible D gene (5 bases). There are 13 residues in the CDR3. Germline values: CDR1 SGHKS, CDR2 YYEKEE (reference sequence). Trimming took off 2 bases at V and 3 bases at J, with 8 bases between the two ends. The CDR3 is CASSLFGEETQYF. In DNA, the CDR3 is TGTGCCAGCAGCTTATTCGGGGAAGAGACCCAGTACTTC.

The chain has TRBV2 and TRBJ1-1; 8 bases line up with TRBD1. The V segment lost 6 bases and the J segment 4 bases; nucleotides outside the gene matches: 4. From germline, CDR1 is SNHLY and CDR2 FYNNEI. This CDR3 spans 13 amino acids. This CDR3 is CASRNDRGTEAFF. CDR3 nucleotides: TGTGCCAGCAGGAACGACAGGGGCACTGAAGCTTTCTTT.

The rearrangement joins TRBV4-2 to TRBJ2-5; the D gene is possibly TRBD1 (6 bases). CDR1 and CDR2 from the germline V gene are LGHNA and YNFKEQ. The CDR3 consists of 15 residues. V was cut by 1 base and J by 5 bases, with 14 bases left in between. CDR3 sequence reads: CASSQGGQPGETQYF. The CDR3 DNA reads TGTGCCAGCAGCCAAGGGGGGCAGCCCGGGGAGACCCAGTACTTC.

The DNA of the CDR3 is TGCAGCGTCGTGGACGTAAACTCTGGAAACACCATATATTTT. Protein sequence: CSVVDVNSGNTIYF. This chain uses TRBV29-1 with TRBJ1-3; unclear D gene. This CDR3 region has 14 residues. The V end lost 6 bases, the J end lost 0 bases, and 12 bases lay between the germline ends. Germline CDR1 is SQVTM and CDR2 is ANQGSEA. Filled out from reference TRBV29-1 and TRBJ1-3, the complete variable domain reads SAVISQKPSRDICQRGTSLTIQCQVDSQVTMMFWYRQQPGQSLTLIATANQGSEATYESGFVIDKFPISRPNLTFSTLTVSNMSPEDSSIYLCSVVDVNSGNTIYFGEGSWLTVV.

This clonotype was counted ten times or more. The chain is built from TRBV10-3 and TRBJ1-1; D not resolved. CDR3 size: 13 residues. Germline assignment: CDR1 ENHRY and CDR2 SYGVKD. Deletions cut 2 bases from V and 8 bases from J, with 12 bases between. The DNA for the CDR3 is TGTGCCATCAGTGAGAGGTCAGCCGACGAAGCTTTCTTT. It is translated as CAISERSADEAFF.

Regarding this clonotype: A single base separates this from a much larger clone, so it may be a read error. The chain recombines TRBV7-2 with TRBJ2-7, with D tentatively TRBD1 or TRBD2 (5 bases each). The CDR3 is 12 residues long. Germline assignment: CDR1 SGHTA and CDR2 FQGNSA. CDR3 amino acids: CVSSLWDGEQYF. As DNA, the CDR3 is TGTGTCAGCAGCTTGTGGGACGGGGAGCAGTACTTC.

The chain has TRBV10-3 and TRBJ2-7, with D unresolved. The germline V gene encodes CDR1 ENHRY and CDR2 SYGVKD. The CDR3 extends over 12 amino acids. V was clipped by 6 bases and J by 3 bases, with 9 bases between them. CDR3 coding DNA: TGTGCCATCAGCCTTGGGTTCTACGAGCAGTACTTC. This gives the protein CAISLGFYEQYF.

This clonotype was counted ten times or more. V and J are TRBV19 and TRBJ1-5, with D perhaps matching TRBD1 (6 bases). The CDR3 runs to 15 residues. CDR1 LNHDA and CDR2 SQIVND come from the germline V gene (reference sequence). Trimming removed 5 bases from V and 2 bases from J, with 13 bases in between. The CDR3 DNA reads as TGTGCCAGTAGTGTGTTATACAGGGGCAATCAGCCCCAGCATTTT. Protein product: CASSVLYRGNQPQHF.

This sequence joins TRBV20-1 and TRBJ2-7, with 7 bases fitting TRBD2. Germline values: CDR1 DFQATT, CDR2 SNEGSKA (reference sequence). The V gene end was trimmed by 5 bases and the J gene end by 10 bases; junction bases not matched to a gene: 8. CDR3 length: 11 residues. The CDR3 region has the DNA TGCAGTGCTGAGTGGCGGGAGCAACAGTACTTC. Residues: CSAEWREQQYF.

The DNA of the CDR3 is TGTGCCAGTAGGATGCCCGGGTCGAGGGGCTACACCTTC. Its translation is CASRMPGSRGYTF. The V gene is TRBV19, the J gene TRBJ1-2; no clear D. Germline V CDR1 and CDR2: LNHDA, SQIVND (reference sequence). The germline V and J ends were trimmed by 6 bases and 8 bases, with 16 bases remaining between them. This CDR3 spans 13 amino acids.

This clonotype was seen a few times. The chain links TRBV4-1 to TRBJ2-5, with unresolved D. Germline values: CDR1 MGHRA, CDR2 YSYEKL. The ends were cut back, 5 bases at V and 1 base at J, with 14 bases in the middle. CDR3 length equals 15 residues. CDR3 amino acids: CASSTHPAAQETQYF. The CDR3 coding sequence is TGCGCCAGCAGCACTCATCCGGCGGCCCAAGAGACCCAGTACTTC.

This clonotype turned up a few times. The chain has TRBV11-2 and TRBJ1-1; D is ambiguous. V was trimmed by 1 base and J by 6 bases, leaving 6 bases between them. Germline assignment: CDR1 SGHAT and CDR2 FQNNGV. The CDR3 totals 12 residues. CDR3 coding DNA: TGTGCCAGCAGCTTAGTCTGGGCTGAAGCTTTCTTT. This codes for CASSLVWAEAFF.

The chain carries TRBV20-1 and TRBJ2-7; D perhaps matches TRBD2 (6 bases). From germline, CDR1 is DFQATT and CDR2 SNEGSKA (reference sequence). CDR3 length: 13 residues. Deletions cut 6 bases from V and 3 bases from J, with 15 bases between. The DNA for the CDR3 is TGCAGTGCGGCCGGGACTGAAGTCTACGAGCAGTACTTC. Residues: CSAAGTEVYEQYF.

The chain is built from TRBV11-2 and TRBJ2-7, with TRBD2 matching over 11 bases. V was pared by 6 bases and J by 6 bases, with 7 bases of the junction left unmatched. Germline CDR1 reads SGHAT; CDR2 reads FQNNGV. This CDR3 is 14 amino acids long. CDR3 in DNA: TGTGCCAGCAGGCCCTTAGCGGGAGGGCCCGAGCAGTACTTC. Its protein product is CASRPLAGGPEQYF.

The sample holds many counts of this clonotype. The chain employs TRBV19 and TRBJ1-2, with a possible D match to TRBD1 (5 bases). The germline V and J ends were trimmed by 5 bases and 8 bases, with 21 bases remaining between them. This CDR3 region has 15 residues. Germline V lookup: CDR1 LNHDA, CDR2 SQIVND (reference sequence). CDR3 coding DNA: TGTGCCAGTAGTTCGGAAGGGGTAGAGAAGAAGGGCTACACCTTC. It codes for CASSSEGVEKKGYTF.

The rearrangement links TRBV12-3 or TRBV12-4 to TRBJ1-5; 7 bases map to TRBD1. V gave up 5 bases and J gave up 4 bases; unmatched junction bases: 8. The CDR3 length is 15 residues. Here the CDR3 reads CASSVRDRLNQPQHF. CDR3 coding DNA: TGTGCCAGCAGTGTCCGGGACAGACTTAATCAGCCCCAGCATTTT.

The chain uses TRBV29-1 and TRBJ1-1; a weak D match, TRBD1 (6 bases). Trimming cost V 8 bases and J 0 bases, with 10 bases left between them. The CDR3 length is 12 residues. Germline CDR1 SQVTM, CDR2 ANQGSEA. DNA of the CDR3: TGCAGCTACGACAGGTTGAACACTGAAGCTTTCTTT. Translation: CSYDRLNTEAFF.

This chain joins TRBV28 and TRBJ2-7; 10 nucleotides agree with TRBD2. This CDR3 has 15 residues. The germline V gene has CDR1 MDHEN and CDR2 SYDVKM. The trim removed 7 bases at V and 3 bases at J, leaving 9 bases unmatched. The CDR3 nucleotides read TGTGCCAGCAAGGGGTCTAGCGGGAGTAGCTACGAGCAGTACTTC. Its translation is CASKGSSGSSYEQYF.

About this clonotype itself: The CDR3 does not end in the conserved phenylalanine or tryptophan, so this is likely a read error. No DNA is shown, since the ends of the CDR3 on it are uncertain; the CDR3 is the one TCRdb lists. This rearrangement joins TRBV20-1 to TRBJ1-4; the tabulated D call, TRBD1, remains unverified against the DNA. The CDR3 is 9 amino acids in total, end residues counted. Looked up from germline, CDR1 is DFQATT and CDR2 is SNEGSKA (reference sequence). The CDR3 spells CSARSGLAA.

The genes are TRBV11-3 and TRBJ1-1; TRBD1 agrees at 7 bases. The junction had 5 bases not matched to a gene; V was cut back by 5 bases and J by 8 bases. Germline V lookup: CDR1 SGHNT, CDR2 YENEEA. The CDR3 runs to 12 residues. The CDR3 here is CASSDQTGEAFF. In nucleotides, the CDR3 is TGTGCCAGCAGCGACCAGACAGGGGAAGCTTTCTTT.

This clonotype was detected many times. The chain has TRBV19 and TRBJ1-5; D gene ambiguous. This CDR3 comprises 12 residues. Germline V gene lookup returns CDR1 LNHDA and CDR2 SQIVND (reference sequence). V lost 8 bases and J 3 bases, leaving 8 bases between the germline ends. The CDR3 is CASARSNQPQHF. In DNA form, the CDR3 reads TGTGCCAGTGCCCGGTCCAATCAGCCCCAGCATTTT.

The J gene is TRBJ1-1, the V gene TRBV9; D gene ambiguous. The CDR3 is 15 residues long. From germline, CDR1 is SGDLS and CDR2 YYNGEE. Between the trimmed V and J ends, which lost 3 bases and 3 bases, there was a span of 15 bases. CDR3 sequence reads: CASSAAGVGYTEAFF. DNA for the CDR3: TGTGCCAGCAGCGCAGCAGGCGTAGGCTACACTGAAGCTTTCTTT.

The chain carries TRBV4-1 and TRBJ2-5; D ambiguous. Trimming pared 4 bases from V and 0 bases from J, leaving 12 bases between. Looked up from germline, CDR1 is MGHRA and CDR2 is YSYEKL. The CDR3 is 15 amino acids. CDR3 amino acids: CASSLTDLYQETQYF. Written as DNA, the CDR3 is TGCGCCAGCAGCCTAACGGATTTGTACCAAGAGACCCAGTACTTC.